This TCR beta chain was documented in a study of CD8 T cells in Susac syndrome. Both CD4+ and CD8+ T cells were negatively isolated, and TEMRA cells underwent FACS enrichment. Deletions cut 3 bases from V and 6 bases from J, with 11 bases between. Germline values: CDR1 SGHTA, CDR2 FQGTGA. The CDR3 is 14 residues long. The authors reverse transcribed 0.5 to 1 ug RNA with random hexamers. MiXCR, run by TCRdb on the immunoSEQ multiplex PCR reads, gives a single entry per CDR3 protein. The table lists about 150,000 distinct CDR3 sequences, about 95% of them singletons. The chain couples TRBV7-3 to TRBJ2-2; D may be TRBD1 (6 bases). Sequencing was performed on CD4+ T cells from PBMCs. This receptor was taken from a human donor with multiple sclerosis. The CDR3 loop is CASSFTGYAGELFF. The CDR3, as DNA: TGTGCCAGCAGCTTTACAGGGTACGCCGGGGAGCTGTTTTTT.